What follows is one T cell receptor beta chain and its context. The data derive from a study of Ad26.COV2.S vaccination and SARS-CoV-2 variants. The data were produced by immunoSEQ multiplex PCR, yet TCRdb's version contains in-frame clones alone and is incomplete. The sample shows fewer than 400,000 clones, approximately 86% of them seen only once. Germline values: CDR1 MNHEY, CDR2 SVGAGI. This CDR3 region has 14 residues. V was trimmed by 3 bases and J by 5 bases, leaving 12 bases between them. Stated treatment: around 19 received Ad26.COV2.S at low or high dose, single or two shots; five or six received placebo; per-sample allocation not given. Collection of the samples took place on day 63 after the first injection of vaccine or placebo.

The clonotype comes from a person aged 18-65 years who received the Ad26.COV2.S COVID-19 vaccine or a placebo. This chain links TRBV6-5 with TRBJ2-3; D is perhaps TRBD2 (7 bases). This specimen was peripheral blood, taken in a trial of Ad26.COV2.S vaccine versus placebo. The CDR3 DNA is TGTGCCAGCAGTTATGGCGGGGGCAAAGATACGCAGTATTTT. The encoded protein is CASSYGGGKDTQYF.